The T cell receptor (beta chain) under discussion was sequenced for a study of vaccination and CD4 T cells after COVID-19. There are 15 residues in the CDR3. Germline V CDR1 and CDR2: SGHTA, FQGNSA. The Oncomine TCR Beta short-read assay sequenced DNA from cultured CD4+ T cells. TCRdb ran MiXCR on the PCR reads and lists one entry per CDR3 protein. The table has tens of thousands of distinct CDR3 sequences, 60% to 75% seen once. Notes on this clonotype: Its antigen is not known. An end of the junction does not agree with germline; a read error may underlie this.

Treatment described: approximately nine-day PBMC culture with coronavirus spike peptide pools or control peptides (ViraFEST assay). This TCR was sampled from a human donor who had recovered from COVID-19. The genes are TRBV7-2 and TRBJ2-7, with D possibly being TRBD2 (6 bases). Sample: CD4+ T cells from blood, cultured in vitro. The CDR3 loop reads CASSLMARLDYGQYF. The CDR3 DNA follows: TGTGCCAGCAGCTTAATGGCCAGGTTGGACTACGGGCAGTACTTC.